Each of the 32 T cell receptor beta chains below was sequenced from the same sample in a study of T cells in Graves' hyperthyroidism and ophthalmopathy (dated 2019 in TCRdb). Library preparation employed multiplex PCR. The run used an Illumina HiSeq 2000. Amplification of TCR beta CDR3 regions was carried out from RNA transcripts. The TCR CDR3 was subjected to a first round of RT-PCR using the HTBI primer set and the Qiagen OneStep RT-PCR kit. The public reads were reanalyzed by TCRdb: fastp trimming at Q25, MiXCR alignment, in-frame beta chains only. Rows are unified per CDR3 protein, each entry keeping the most common DNA and genes. The sample table lists some 560,000 distinct CDR3 sequences, approximately 15% of them with a count of one. The ten largest clones add up to roughly 14% of the sample. The sample comprised blood. The receptor source for this set is a woman aged 40 to 55 with Graves' hyperthyroidism.

The CDR3 loop is CSAGTTGTGRTYEQYF. The CDR3 DNA sequence: TGCAGTGCTGGAACTACCGGGACAGGCCGAACCTACGAGCAGTACTTC. The chain employs TRBV20-1 and TRBJ2-7, with 8 bases lining up with TRBD1. Trimming cost V 5 bases and J 2 bases; bases outside gene matches: 14. Germline lookup yields CDR1 DFQATT and CDR2 SNEGSKA (reference sequence). The CDR3 sequence is 16 residues long.

The chain couples TRBV5-1 to TRBJ2-6, with D uncertain. CDR3 length equals 16 residues. CDR1 SGHRS and CDR2 YFSETQ come from the germline V gene. The V and J ends lost 0 bases and 2 bases respectively, with 9 bases between them. CDR3 DNA sequence: TGCGCCAGCAGCTTGGCCCCTGGAGCTGGGGCCAACGTCCTGACTTTC. Its protein product is CASSLAPGAGANVLTF.

This clonotype occurred many times. This chain joins TRBV27 and TRBJ1-1, with a possible D match to TRBD1 (6 bases). Per the germline V gene, CDR1 is MNHEY and CDR2 is SMNVEV (reference sequence). This CDR3 region has 16 residues. Trimming left V 0 bases short and J 3 bases short, with 14 bases between. CDR3 nucleotide sequence: TGTGCCAGCAGTTTATCGATGGGGGCTTTCGACACTGAAGCTTTCTTT. Encoded protein: CASSLSMGAFDTEAFF.

This chain links TRBV19 with TRBJ1-5; D remains unclear. The V end was cut by 7 bases, the J end by 1 base, with 11 bases between. Germline CDR1 reads LNHDA; CDR2 reads SQIVND (reference sequence). The CDR3 runs 14 residues. In DNA, the CDR3 is TGTGCCAGTACCTATGGAGGGAGCAATCAGCCCCAGCATTTT. Amino acids: CASTYGGSNQPQHF.

There are many counts of this clonotype. The chain carries TRBV7-9 and TRBJ2-7; either TRBD1 or TRBD2 may fit D (6 bases each). The germline V gene has CDR1 SEHNR and CDR2 FQNEAQ (reference sequence). Trimming took off 7 bases at V and 5 bases at J, with 15 bases between the two ends. The CDR3 contains 13 residues. CDR3 nucleotides: TGTGCCAGCACCAAAGGGGGGATTGACGAGCAGTACTTC. Translating gives CASTKGGIDEQYF.

This clonotype has more than one count but fewer than ten. This may stem from a read error, because a much larger clone lies one nucleotide away. The chain recombines TRBV18 with TRBJ2-5; D is uncertain. The CDR3 spans 16 residues. The germline CDR1 and CDR2 sequences are KGHSH and LQKENI. The CDR3 here is CASSVRSTPSQGTQYF. The CDR3 DNA sequence: TGTGCCAGCAGCGTAAGGTCGACACCCAGCCAAGGGACCCAGTACTTC.

The sample holds many counts of this clonotype. CDR3 DNA: TGCGCCAGCACCCTTGCCGGGACTAGCACAGATACGCAGTATTTT. Translation: CASTLAGTSTDTQYF. The J gene is TRBJ2-3, the V gene TRBV5-1; TRBD2 is a possible D gene (6 bases). CDR1 SGHRS and CDR2 YFSETQ come from the germline V gene. CDR3 size: 15 residues. The V end was cut by 6 bases, the J end by 0 bases, with 14 bases between. Variable domain in full (rest from reference TRBV5-1 and TRBJ2-3): KAGVTQTPRYLIKTRGQQVTLSCSPISGHRSVSWYQQTPGQGLQFLFEYFSETQRNKGNFPGRFSGRQFSNSRSEMNVSTLELGDSALYLCASTLAGTSTDTQYFGPGTRLTVL.

On this clonotype: A single base separates this from a much larger clone, so it may be a read error. The chain joins TRBV2 to TRBJ2-5; a weak D match, TRBD1 (6 bases). Germline V gene sequence: CDR1 SNHLY, CDR2 FYNNEI. Trimming took off 10 bases at V and 5 bases at J, with 17 bases between the two ends. There are 13 residues in the CDR3. CDR3 sequence: CAMLWRTEETQYF. CDR3 nucleotides: TGTGCCATGCTTTGGAGGACAGAGGAGACCCAGTACTTC.

The sample holds a few counts of this clonotype. The chain couples TRBV5-1 to TRBJ2-2; tentative D call: TRBD1 (6 bases). The CDR3 contains 16 residues. Germline V gives CDR1 SGHRS, CDR2 YFSETQ. The V and J ends lost 0 bases and 2 bases respectively, with 11 bases between them. CDR3 sequence (DNA): TGCGCCAGCAGCTTGGCCGACGGGACAAACACCGGGGAGCTGTTTTTT. Its protein product is CASSLADGTNTGELFF.

The CDR3 bases are TGTGCCAGCAGCTTAACCCGATTCGGGGCAAACATTCAGTACTTC. It yields the protein CASSLTRFGANIQYF. V gene TRBV7-9 combines with J gene TRBJ2-4, with D possibly called TRBD1 or TRBD2 (5 bases each). Germline CDR1 and CDR2: SEHNR and FQNEAQ (reference sequence). V gave up 2 bases and J gave up 6 bases, with 14 bases separating them. CDR3 length equals 15 residues.

This clonotype was found a few times. The gene calls are TRBV7-2 and TRBJ2-5, with D perhaps TRBD1 (6 bases). The V end was cut by 2 bases, the J end by 6 bases, with 10 bases between. The length of the CDR3 is 13 residues. Per germline, CDR1 SGHTA and CDR2 FQGNSA. This chain's CDR3 is CASSLHRDKTQYF. The DNA of the CDR3 is TGTGCCAGCAGCTTACACAGGGACAAGACCCAGTACTTC.

This clonotype appeared a few times. The chain joins TRBV29-1 to TRBJ2-5; tentatively, D is TRBD2 (6 bases). Germline V lookup: CDR1 SQVTM, CDR2 ANQGSEA. The CDR3 consists of 11 residues. CDR3 residues: CSLREYETQYF. For the CDR3, the DNA is TGCAGTCTTCGGGAGTACGAGACCCAGTACTTC.

This clonotype was counted many times. V usage is TRBV2 and J usage is TRBJ2-3; 9 nucleotides agree with TRBD1. CDR1 and CDR2 from the germline V gene are SNHLY and FYNNEI. The CDR3 is 16 amino acids. V was clipped by 7 bases and J by 2 bases; unmatched bases: 10. CDR3 amino acids: CASNDLDRGITDTQYF. Written as DNA, the CDR3 is TGTGCCAGCAATGACCTCGACAGGGGGATCACAGATACGCAGTATTTT.

The table lists this clonotype with many counts. J is TRBJ2-3 and V is TRBV15, with a tentative D call TRBD1 (6 bases). This CDR3 is 14 amino acids long. Germline CDR1 reads LNHNV; CDR2 reads YYDKDF (reference sequence). V was trimmed by 1 base and J by 2 bases, leaving 7 bases between them. CDR3: CATSRGGPTDTQYF. The CDR3, as DNA: TGTGCCACCAGCAGAGGGGGGCCCACAGATACGCAGTATTTT.

The chain has TRBV19 and TRBJ2-3; TRBD2 agrees at 7 bases. CDR1 LNHDA and CDR2 SQIVND come from the germline V gene (reference sequence). This CDR3 comprises 15 residues. V dropped 6 bases and J dropped 6; count of bases not matched to a gene: 12. CDR3 nucleotides: TGTGCCAGTAGGCGGCGAGGCGGGAGTGGGGATACGCAGTATTTT. Residues: CASRRRGGSGDTQYF.

V usage is TRBV28 and J usage is TRBJ1-5, with D unresolved. CDR1 is MDHEN and CDR2 is SYDVKM in the germline V gene. V lost 3 bases and J 5 bases, leaving 17 bases between the germline ends. This CDR3 spans 16 amino acids. CDR3 in DNA: TGTGCCAGCAGTTTTTATTGGAAGGGTAGGGATCAGCCCCAGCATTTT. Amino acid sequence: CASSFYWKGRDQPQHF.

To note about this clonotype: A read error may be the cause here, since a much bigger clone is one base away. The J gene is TRBJ2-5, the V gene TRBV6-1; D is undetermined. This CDR3 is 13 amino acids long. Trimming removed 7 bases from V and 5 bases from J, with 14 bases in between. The germline gives CDR1 MNHNS, CDR2 SASEGT. CDR3 loop: CASKVDLLETQYF. CDR3 nucleotide sequence: TGTGCCAGCAAAGTGGACCTTCTCGAGACCCAGTACTTC.

This clonotype occurred many times. This chain links TRBV30 with TRBJ2-7, with 8 bases lining up with TRBD1. With 2 bases clipped from V and 5 bases from J, the junction kept 8 bases outside the gene matches. Germline CDR1 and CDR2: GTSNPN and SVGIG (reference sequence). The CDR3 has 14 residues. The CDR3 coding sequence is TGTGCCTGGAGTTCACACAGGGGGATCCACGAGCAGTACTTC. Protein sequence: CAWSSHRGIHEQYF.

This clonotype has a count of ten or more. V and J are TRBV19 and TRBJ2-1; maybe TRBD2 (5 bases). There are 15 residues in the CDR3. V was pared by 1 base and J by 4 bases, with 11 bases between. Germline V gives CDR1 LNHDA, CDR2 SQIVND (reference sequence). The DNA of the CDR3 is TGTGCCAGTAGTATAGGAGCGGCTCAATACAATGAGCAGTTCTTC. It yields the protein CASSIGAAQYNEQFF.

This clonotype was counted at least ten times. The chain links TRBV5-1 to TRBJ2-7; D possibly uses TRBD1 or TRBD2 (6 bases each). Germline values: CDR1 SGHRS, CDR2 YFSETQ. The CDR3 runs to 15 residues. V dropped 0 bases and J dropped 3 bases, with 13 bases sitting between them. The CDR3 loop reads CASSLDRGELYEQYF. CDR3 DNA sequence: TGCGCCAGCAGCTTGGATAGGGGGGAGCTCTACGAGCAGTACTTC.

This clonotype was seen many times. The chain employs TRBV28 and TRBJ2-5, with 13 bases identical to TRBD2. The CDR3 is 15 amino acids. V shed 3 bases and J 4 bases; nucleotides not matched to a gene: 2. Germline V CDR1 and CDR2: MDHEN, SYDVKM. The CDR3 region is CASSFGLAGVETQYF. The CDR3 nucleotides read TGTGCCAGCAGTTTCGGACTAGCGGGAGTAGAGACCCAGTACTTC.

The chain links TRBV10-3 to TRBJ1-5; 8 positions agree with TRBD1. The trim removed 3 bases at V and 6 bases at J, leaving 7 bases unmatched. The CDR3 is 15 amino acids. Germline loops: CDR1 ENHRY, CDR2 SYGVKD. CDR3 sequence: CAISDGTGYAQPQHF. Written as DNA, the CDR3 is TGTGCCATCAGTGACGGGACAGGATATGCTCAGCCCCAGCATTTT.

The rearrangement joins TRBV28 to TRBJ2-1, with 16 bases identical to TRBD2. The CDR3 is 18 amino acids. With V trimmed by 5 bases and J by 10 bases, 14 bases remained unmatched. Germline assignment: CDR1 MDHEN and CDR2 SYDVKM. CDR3: CASSLTGLAGGPADEQFF. The CDR3 DNA follows: TGTGCCAGCAGTCTAACGGGACTAGCGGGAGGGCCGGCGGACGAGCAGTTCTTC.

This clonotype came up many times. V usage is TRBV7-8 and J usage is TRBJ2-7, with D possibly TRBD2 on 6 matching bases. V dropped 5 bases and J dropped 3 bases, with 11 bases sitting between them. This CDR3 spans 13 amino acids. CDR1 is SGHVS and CDR2 is FQNEAQ in the germline V gene. Here the CDR3 reads CASSPGTFYEQYF. The CDR3 region has the DNA TGTGCCAGCAGCCCCGGGACTTTCTACGAGCAGTACTTC.

V is TRBV14 and J is TRBJ1-1; 9 nucleotides line up with TRBD1. Germline V gives CDR1 SGHDN, CDR2 FVKESK. Germline trimming cut 6 bases from V and 3 bases from J; bases unmatched to any gene: 14. This CDR3 has 17 residues. The CDR3 loop reads CASSHTGGTGKDTEAFF. The CDR3 DNA sequence: TGTGCCAGCAGTCACACCGGCGGGACAGGGAAGGACACTGAAGCTTTCTTT.

This clonotype was counted between two and nine times. The chain joins TRBV6-2 or TRBV6-3 to TRBJ2-6; D not certain. Trimming pared 10 bases from V and 0 bases from J, leaving 7 bases between. Germline V gene lookup returns CDR1 MNHEY and CDR2 SVGEGT. CDR3 length: 13 amino acids. CDR3 sequence: CATRNSGANVLTF. As DNA, the CDR3 is TGTGCCACCCGAAACTCTGGGGCCAACGTCCTGACTTTC.

This clonotype was picked up many times. The chain joins TRBV5-6 to TRBJ2-5, with unresolved D. Trimming shortened V by 0 bases and J by 4 bases, and 10 bases separated the two germline ends. This CDR3 has 14 amino acids. CDR1 is SGHDT, CDR2 YYEEEE, per germline. This chain's CDR3 is CASSLANPLETQYF. Here the CDR3 DNA reads TGTGCCAGCAGCTTGGCCAATCCCCTAGAGACCCAGTACTTC.

This clonotype has a count of ten or more. The CDR3 DNA follows: TGCGCCAGCAGCCAAGGGTCTAGCGGGAGGAGCGAGCAGTACTTC. Encoded protein: CASSQGSSGRSEQYF. The rearrangement links TRBV4-1 to TRBJ2-7; 11 bases align to TRBD2. The CDR3 is 15 amino acids. The ends lost 1 base at V and 6 bases at J; junction bases unmatched: 5. Germline CDR1 MGHRA, CDR2 YSYEKL.

This clonotype came up many times. This sequence joins TRBV20-1 and TRBJ1-2, with D unclear. This CDR3 has 12 residues. CDR1 is DFQATT and CDR2 is SNEGSKA in the germline V gene (reference sequence). The V gene lost 3 bases and the J gene lost 4 bases, with 9 bases spanning the gap. DNA of the CDR3: TGCAGTGCTAGGGTCAGCCCCTATGGCTACACCTTC. As protein: CSARVSPYGYTF.

This clonotype was seen many times. The rearrangement links TRBV5-6 to TRBJ2-1; 8 positions agree with TRBD2. In germline, CDR1 is SGHDT, CDR2 YYEEEE. With V trimmed by 1 base and J by 2 bases, 8 bases remained unmatched. The CDR3 sequence is 17 residues long. CDR3 sequence: CASSLFEREWPYNEQFF. As DNA, the CDR3 is TGTGCCAGCAGCTTGTTCGAGCGGGAGTGGCCCTACAATGAGCAGTTCTTC.

This clonotype was counted many times. The chain has TRBV11-2 and TRBJ2-7; D is undetermined. Germline CDR1 is SGHAT and CDR2 is FQNNGV. The V gene lost 3 bases and the J gene lost 7 bases, with 13 bases spanning the gap. This CDR3 spans 13 amino acids. The CDR3 protein is CASSFNRFGEQYF. In DNA form, the CDR3 reads TGTGCCAGCAGCTTTAATAGGTTCGGTGAGCAGTACTTC.

The chain uses TRBV5-1 and TRBJ2-1; 10 bases align to TRBD1. The V and J ends lost 4 bases and 9 bases, in that order; junction bases with no gene match: 7. The CDR3 extends over 14 amino acids. Germline V gives CDR1 SGHRS, CDR2 YFSETQ. The CDR3 loop reads CASSPDRGNGEQFF. The CDR3 DNA reads TGCGCCAGCAGCCCGGACAGGGGGAATGGTGAGCAGTTCTTC.